One sample yielded the 14 T cell receptor beta chains listed below, sequenced in a study of T cells in Graves' hyperthyroidism and ophthalmopathy. Using RNA transcripts as the source, TCR beta CDR3 regions were amplified. HTBI primers were employed in a first-round RT-PCR of the TCR CDR3. One entry per CDR3 protein, called by TCRdb with MiXCR from the multiplex PCR reads. The top ten hold around 17% of the sample, which has 500,000 to 650,000 distinct CDR3 sequences, over 15% seen once. The sequencing input was blood. These receptors were taken from a woman aged 18-29 years with Graves' ophthalmopathy.

This clonotype occurred many times. The rearrangement joins TRBV6-1 to TRBJ1-2, with D unresolved. Germline V gene sequence: CDR1 MNHNS, CDR2 SASEGT. Trimming stripped 5 bases from V and 4 bases from J, with 14 bases between. This CDR3 spans 14 amino acids. The DNA of the CDR3 is TGTGCCAGCAGTAACGGTCCATTCCTCTATGGCTACACCTTC. Protein: CASSNGPFLYGYTF.

This chain uses TRBV28 with TRBJ2-6; 8 bases fit TRBD1. In germline, CDR1 is MDHEN, CDR2 SYDVKM. Unmatched junction bases numbered 7, after V lost 5 bases and J lost 1 base. This CDR3 comprises 17 residues. CDR3 bases: TGTGCCAGCAGTGGATGGACAGGGATGTCTGGGGCCAACGTCCTGACTTTC. This codes for CASSGWTGMSGANVLTF.

This clonotype was seen more than once but under ten times. This chain links TRBV6-1 with TRBJ1-1; the match to TRBD1 covers 7 bases. The CDR3 length is 12 residues. The germline V gene has CDR1 MNHNS and CDR2 SASEGT. V lost 6 bases, J lost 6 bases, and 4 bases stayed unmatched. As DNA, the CDR3 is TGTGCCAGCAGCATCCAGGGGGCTGAAGCTTTCTTT. Amino acids: CASSIQGAEAFF.

This clonotype came up many times. This chain uses TRBV7-3 with TRBJ2-5; tentative D call: TRBD1 (6 bases). This CDR3 comprises 13 residues. The V gene's germline CDR1 is SGHTA and CDR2 FQGTGA. V dropped 5 bases and J dropped 3 bases, with 10 bases sitting between them. The CDR3 spells CASSPRGKETQYF. CDR3 DNA: TGTGCCAGCAGCCCAAGGGGGAAAGAGACCCAGTACTTC.

This chain links TRBV6-1 with TRBJ2-1, with D perhaps assigned TRBD1 or TRBD2 (7 bases each). V lost 6 bases and J lost 7, with 19 bases in between. Germline V lookup: CDR1 MNHNS, CDR2 SASEGT. This CDR3 region has 15 residues. The CDR3: CASRQRDRFANEQFF. The DNA of the CDR3 is TGTGCCAGCAGACAGCGGGACAGATTCGCTAATGAGCAGTTCTTC.

By sample fraction, this clonotype is medium-sized (0.01 to 0.1%). The chain combines TRBV3-1 with TRBJ2-3; the match to TRBD2 covers 14 bases. The CDR3 is 15 amino acids. V trimming: 4 bases; J trimming: 7 bases; junction bases outside the gene matches: 4. CDR1 is LGHDT and CDR2 is YNNKEL in the germline V gene (reference sequence). CDR3 sequence reads: CASSPGLAGVNTQYF. As DNA, the CDR3 is TGTGCCAGCAGCCCGGGACTAGCGGGAGTAAATACGCAGTATTTT.

This clonotype occurred a few times. V and J are TRBV3-1 and TRBJ1-2; 11 nucleotides align to TRBD1. V was pared by 1 base and J by 5 bases, with 6 bases of the junction left unmatched. CDR1 is LGHDT, CDR2 YNNKEL, per germline (reference sequence). This CDR3 is 16 amino acids long. The CDR3 DNA sequence: TGTGCCAGCAGCCAAGTGGGGACAGGGGGATCATATGGCTACACCTTC. Its protein is CASSQVGTGGSYGYTF.

This clonotype showed up many times. This sequence joins TRBV6-1 and TRBJ1-1; 7 bases map to TRBD1. CDR1 MNHNS and CDR2 SASEGT come from the germline V gene. V shed 7 bases and J 0 bases; nucleotides not matched to a gene: 8. The CDR3 has 15 residues. Here the CDR3 DNA reads TGTGCCAGCAACAAACAGGGGACGATGAACACTGAAGCTTTCTTT. Residues: CASNKQGTMNTEAFF.

This clonotype occurred many times. The chain recombines TRBV20-1 with TRBJ2-1; 15 nucleotides line up with TRBD2. This CDR3 has 16 amino acids. The junction had 11 bases not matched to a gene; V was cut back by 5 bases and J by 9 bases. CDR1 is DFQATT and CDR2 is SNEGSKA in the germline V gene (reference sequence). This CDR3 is CSARSWTSGRASEQFF. As DNA, the CDR3 is TGCAGTGCTCGATCCTGGACTAGCGGGAGGGCGAGTGAGCAGTTCTTC.

Only a few counts were recorded for this clonotype. The chain joins TRBV13 to TRBJ2-6; 12 bases fit TRBD2. Germline CDR1 is PRHDT and CDR2 is FYEKMQ (reference sequence). The CDR3 totals 19 residues. V was pared by 1 base and J by 4 bases, with 8 bases of the junction left unmatched. CDR3 nucleotides: TGTGCCAGCAGCTTAGACTCTAGCGGGGGGGCATTAGGGGCCAACGTCCTGACTTTC. This encodes CASSLDSSGGALGANVLTF.

This clonotype was counted many times. This rearrangement joins TRBV7-3 to TRBJ2-3; the D gene is possibly TRBD2 (5 bases). CDR3 length: 15 amino acids. Trimming shortened V by 0 bases and J by 4 bases, and 11 bases separated the two germline ends. Germline-derived CDR1 and CDR2 are SGHTA and FQGTGA. CDR3 amino acids: CASSLTGSGPDTQYF. In nucleotides, the CDR3 is TGTGCCAGCAGCTTAACAGGGAGTGGCCCAGATACGCAGTATTTT.

The V call is TRBV2, the J call TRBJ2-3; the match to TRBD2 covers 8 bases. CDR1 SNHLY and CDR2 FYNNEI come from the germline V gene. V lost 8 bases to trimming and J lost 4 bases; unmatched junction nucleotides: 14. This CDR3 has 16 residues. The CDR3 DNA sequence: TGTGCCAGCTTAAGGAACGGGGGGGCCACAGCAGATACGCAGTATTTT. Its protein product is CASLRNGGATADTQYF.

This clonotype has a count of ten or more. The rearrangement uses TRBV9 and TRBJ2-1, with D possibly matching TRBD1 (6 bases). V gave up 4 bases and J gave up 7 bases, with 15 bases separating them. This CDR3 region has 14 residues. The V gene's germline CDR1 is SGDLS and CDR2 YYNGEE. The CDR3 DNA sequence: TGTGCCAGCAGCCCGCGGACAGCCGCAAATGAGCAGTTCTTC. Encoded protein: CASSPRTAANEQFF.

In its sample, this clonotype was seen many times. This chain's CDR3 is CASSQGYSPTYEQYF. CDR3 nucleotides: TGCGCCAGCAGCCAAGGATACAGCCCTACCTACGAGCAGTACTTC. The chain links TRBV4-3 to TRBJ2-7; D unresolved. Germline V CDR1 and CDR2: LGHNA, YSLEER. CDR3 length equals 15 residues. The V end was cut by 1 base, the J end by 2 bases, with 12 bases between.